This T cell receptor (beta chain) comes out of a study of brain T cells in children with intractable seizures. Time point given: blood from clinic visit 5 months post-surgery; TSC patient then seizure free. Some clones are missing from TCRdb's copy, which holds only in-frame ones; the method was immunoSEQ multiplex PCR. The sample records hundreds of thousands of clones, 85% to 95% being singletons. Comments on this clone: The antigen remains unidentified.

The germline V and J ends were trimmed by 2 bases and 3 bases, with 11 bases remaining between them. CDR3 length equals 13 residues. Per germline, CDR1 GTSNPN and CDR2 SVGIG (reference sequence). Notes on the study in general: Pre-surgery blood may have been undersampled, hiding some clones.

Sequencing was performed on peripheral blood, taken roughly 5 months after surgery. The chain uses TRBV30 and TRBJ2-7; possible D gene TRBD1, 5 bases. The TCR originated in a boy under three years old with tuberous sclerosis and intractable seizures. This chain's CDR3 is CAWSKVQGYEQYF. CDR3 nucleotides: TGTGCCTGGAGTAAGGTTCAGGGCTACGAGCAGTACTTC.